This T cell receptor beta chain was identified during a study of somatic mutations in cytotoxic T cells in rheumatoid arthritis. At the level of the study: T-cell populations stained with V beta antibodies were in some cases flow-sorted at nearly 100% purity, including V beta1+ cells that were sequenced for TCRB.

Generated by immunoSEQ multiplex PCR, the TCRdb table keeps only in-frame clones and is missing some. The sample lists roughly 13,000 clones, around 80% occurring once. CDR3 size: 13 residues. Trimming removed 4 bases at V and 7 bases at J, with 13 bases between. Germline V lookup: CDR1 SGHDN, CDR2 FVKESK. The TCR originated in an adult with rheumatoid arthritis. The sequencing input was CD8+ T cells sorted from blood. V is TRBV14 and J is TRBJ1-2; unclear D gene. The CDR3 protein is CASSLGVGSGYTF. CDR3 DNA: TGTGCCAGCAGCCTCGGGGTGGGCAGTGGCTACACCTTC.